This T cell receptor beta chain was sequenced during a study of CD8 T cells in ankylosing spondylitis. This clonotype was observed at least ten times. Its cognate antigen is unknown. Quantitative 5'-RACE was performed with molecular barcodes, and it yielded the TCR beta libraries. TCRdb called the 5' RACE reads again in MiXCR, with one record for every CDR3 protein. This table has about 140,000 distinct CDR3 sequences, more than 7% appearing once. Points from the study as a whole: Peripheral blood samples showed relatively rare disease-linked clones, and these clones were CD8+. A TCR beta motif of seven or eight highly homologous variants appeared characteristic of ankylosing spondylitis blood.

In germline, CDR1 is MNHNS, CDR2 SASEGT. The CDR3 sequence is 18 residues long. Trimming removed 1 base at V and 0 bases at J, with 15 bases between. The material sequenced was synovial fluid, either unsorted or a sorted T cell fraction (not recorded which). The source of this sequence is a male donor with ankylosing spondylitis. The chain employs TRBV6-1 and TRBJ1-4; D perhaps matches TRBD1 (5 bases). CDR3 sequence (DNA): TGTGCCAGCAGTGAAGGGGGCGCCGCGGTGGCAACTAATGAAAAACTGTTTTTT. It encodes CASSEGGAAVATNEKLFF.